This T cell receptor (beta chain) emerged from a study of blood T cell repertoires in COVID-19. Study overall: Collection of acute and convalescent COVID-19 samples took place in the United States, Italy and Spain. The cDNA or gDNA used as material had been derived from T cells, B-cell-depleted T cells, or PBMCs.

In the original processing: Amplifying reference gene primers gave estimates of nucleated cell counts. Repertoires were generated with immunoSEQ multiplex PCR, while TCRdb's copy carries only in-frame clones and drops some. V and J calls and clone size come straight from that table; D and trimming were deduced from the DNA. The profile shows some 120,000 clones, over 75% of them singletons. Germline V CDR1 and CDR2: SNHLY, FYNNEI. J lost 2 bases, V lost 1 base, and 2 bases had no gene match. The CDR3 runs 14 residues. Material: peripheral blood. The gene calls are TRBV2 and TRBJ2-7; TRBD1 matches at 7 bases. The clonotype was recovered from a man between 65 and 85 years old with active or convalescent COVID-19. CDR3 region: CASSEGTGAYEQYF. CDR3 bases: TGTGCCAGCAGTGAAGGGACAGGTGCCTACGAGCAGTACTTC.